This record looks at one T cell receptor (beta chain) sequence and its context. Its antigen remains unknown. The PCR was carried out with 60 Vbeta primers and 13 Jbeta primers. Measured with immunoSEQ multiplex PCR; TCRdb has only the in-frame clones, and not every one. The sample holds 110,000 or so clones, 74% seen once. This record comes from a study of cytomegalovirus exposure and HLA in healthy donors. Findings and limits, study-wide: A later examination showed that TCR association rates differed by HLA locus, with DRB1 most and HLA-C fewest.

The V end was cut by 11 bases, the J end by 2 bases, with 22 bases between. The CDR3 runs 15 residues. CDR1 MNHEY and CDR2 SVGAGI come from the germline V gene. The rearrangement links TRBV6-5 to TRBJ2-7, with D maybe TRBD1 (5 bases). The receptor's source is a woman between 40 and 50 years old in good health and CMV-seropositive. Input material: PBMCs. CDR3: CAPHWGRGPPYEQYF. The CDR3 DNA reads TGTGCCCCGCACTGGGGCCGAGGTCCCCCCTACGAGCAGTACTTC.